These 19 T cell receptor beta chains came from one sample sequenced in a study of OX40 agonist ivuxolimab in advanced cancers. TCRdb keeps only in-frame clones here, not all; method: immunoSEQ multiplex PCR. The profile shows tens of thousands of clones, about 82% of them singletons. Sample: CD4+ or CD8+ T cells sorted from blood, taken in a trial of the OX40 agonist ivuxolimab. The origin of the receptors is an adult with an advanced solid tumor such as melanoma, head and neck, liver or kidney cancer.

The chain couples TRBV4-2 to TRBJ1-1; TRBD1 matches 8 bases. The CDR3 is 15 residues long. Germline CDR1 reads LGHNA; CDR2 reads YNFKEQ. V lost 2 bases and J lost 1; bases outside the gene matches: 3. DNA of the CDR3: TGTGCCAGCAGCCAACCGGACAGGGAGAACACTGAAGCTTTCTTT. Translating it yields CASSQPDRENTEAFF.

V gene TRBV2 combines with J gene TRBJ1-1, with 7 positions matching TRBD1. The CDR3 loop spans 13 amino acids. The V gene end was trimmed by 7 bases and the J gene end by 2 bases; junction bases not matched to a gene: 4. CDR1 and CDR2 (germline): SNHLY, FYNNEI. CDR3 coding DNA: TGTGCCAGCATGGGACAGATTAACACTGAAGCTTTCTTT. This encodes CASMGQINTEAFF.

The rearrangement uses TRBV6-1 and TRBJ1-6; D unclear. Germline V lookup: CDR1 MNHNS, CDR2 SASEGT. The CDR3 runs to 13 residues. CDR3 residues: CAGGQGGDSPLHF. CDR3 DNA: TGTGCTGGTGGGCAAGGTGGTGATTCACCCCTCCACTTT.

V gene TRBV7-9 combines with J gene TRBJ2-3; 15 positions match TRBD2. The CDR3 covers 18 residues. Germline lookup yields CDR1 SEHNR and CDR2 FQNEAQ (reference sequence). Losses at the gene ends were 3 bases for V and 2 bases for J; bases not matched to a gene: 6. In DNA, the CDR3 is TGTGCCAGCAGCTTGGGACTAGCGGGGGGCCAAAACACAGATACGCAGTATTTT. Encoded protein: CASSLGLAGGQNTDTQYF.

The chain uses TRBV5-1 and TRBJ1-2, with 11 positions matching TRBD1. This CDR3 contains 14 residues. The V segment lost 4 bases and the J segment 4 bases; nucleotides outside the gene matches: 3. Germline V CDR1 and CDR2: SGHRS, YFSETQ. As DNA, the CDR3 is TGCGCCAGCAGCGACGGGACAGGGGGCTATGGCTACACCTTC. Translation gives CASSDGTGGYGYTF.

The chain employs TRBV6-5 and TRBJ1-2; D gene ambiguous. From germline, CDR1 is MNHEY and CDR2 SVGAGI. Trimming took 2 bases from V and 6 from J, leaving 10 bases between them. This CDR3 comprises 13 residues. DNA of the CDR3: TGTGCCAGCAGTTACCACCGGGTTGATGGCTACACCTTC. Translated: CASSYHRVDGYTF.

The chain joins TRBV6-1 to TRBJ1-5; D gene unclear. The CDR3 has 13 residues. V shed 5 bases and J shed 7 bases, with 12 bases lying between them. Germline V gene sequence: CDR1 MNHNS, CDR2 SASEGT. In DNA form, the CDR3 reads TGTGCCAGCAGTAACACCCCCGAACAGCCCCAGCATTTT. Amino acids: CASSNTPEQPQHF.

The rearrangement uses TRBV18 and TRBJ1-6; 8 nucleotides match TRBD1. This CDR3 has 13 amino acids. V lost 6 bases, J lost 7 bases, and 2 bases stayed unmatched. Germline loops: CDR1 KGHSH, CDR2 LQKENI. The DNA of the CDR3 is TGTGCCAGCTCGACAGGGGAAAATTCACCCCTCCACTTT. Its translation is CASSTGENSPLHF.

In its sample, this clone was seen once. Here the CDR3 reads CASSLDTRGIGGTDTQYF. CDR3 coding DNA: TGTGCCAGCAGCTTAGATACGCGGGGGATCGGGGGCACAGATACGCAGTATTTT. This sequence joins TRBV11-2 and TRBJ2-3, with 7 bases lining up with TRBD2. Germline V gives CDR1 SGHAT, CDR2 FQNNGV. Losses at the gene ends were 0 bases for V and 1 base for J; bases not matched to a gene: 10. This CDR3 is built from 18 residues. The complete variable domain, with remaining parts taken from reference TRBV11-2 and TRBJ2-3, reads EAGVAQSPRYKIIEKRQSVAFWCNPISGHATLYWYQQILGQGPKLLIQFQNNGVVDDSQLPKDRFSAERLKGVDSTLKIQPAKLEDSAVYLCASSLDTRGIGGTDTQYFGPGTRLTVL.

The chain couples TRBV2 to TRBJ1-4; maybe TRBD1 (6 bases). The CDR3 is 15 amino acids. The V end was cut by 3 bases, the J end by 11 bases, with 19 bases between. Germline values: CDR1 SNHLY, CDR2 FYNNEI. The CDR3 bases are TGTGCCAGCAGTGATCCTACTAGCCGGGGGGGCAAACTGTTTTTT. Translated, it gives CASSDPTSRGGKLFF.

The rearrangement joins TRBV9 to TRBJ2-2; the D is unclear. Germline V gives CDR1 SGDLS, CDR2 YYNGEE. The CDR3 is made up of 14 amino acids. Trimming removed 0 bases from V and 5 bases from J, with 8 bases in between. Here the CDR3 reads CASSVDLRTGELFF. CDR3 in DNA: TGTGCCAGCAGCGTAGATTTAAGAACCGGGGAGCTGTTTTTT. Filled out from reference TRBV9 and TRBJ2-2, the complete variable domain reads DSGVTQTPKHLITATGQRVTLRCSPRSGDLSVYWYQQSLDQGLQFLIQYYNGEERAKGNILERFSAQQFPDLHSELNLSSLELGDSALYFCASSVDLRTGELFFGEGSRLTVL.

The V call is TRBV7-8, the J call TRBJ2-1; 8 bases are shared with TRBD1. Trimming cost V 3 bases and J 5 bases; bases outside gene matches: 3. The V gene's germline CDR1 is SGHVS and CDR2 FQNEAQ. The CDR3 loop spans 14 amino acids. The CDR3 DNA sequence: TGTGCCAGCAGCTTTACAGGGGGGAACAATGAGCAGTTCTTC. Its translation: CASSFTGGNNEQFF.

This rearrangement joins TRBV7-2 to TRBJ1-3; tentative D call: TRBD1 (5 bases). This CDR3 is 17 amino acids long. Germline V gene data show CDR1 as SGHTA and CDR2 as FQGNSA. The V gene lost 0 bases and the J gene lost 0 bases, with 12 bases spanning the gap. The CDR3 loop reads CASSLAPPGSSGNTIYF. In nucleotides, the CDR3 is TGTGCCAGCAGCTTAGCCCCGCCAGGGAGCTCTGGAAACACCATATATTTT.

This clone was detected only a few times. The chain uses TRBV2 and TRBJ1-6; D unclear. Trimming pared 6 bases from V and 5 bases from J, leaving 14 bases between. Germline CDR1 is SNHLY and CDR2 is FYNNEI. The CDR3 is 15 amino acids. CDR3 region: CASRKTPADNSPLHF. The CDR3 nucleotides are TGTGCCAGCAGGAAAACACCAGCAGATAATTCACCCCTCCACTTT.

The chain carries TRBV5-4 and TRBJ2-2; 7 bases line up with TRBD1. V lost 1 base, J lost 1 base, and 1 base stayed unmatched. The CDR3 spans 15 residues. CDR1 and CDR2 from the germline V gene are SGHNT and YYREEE (reference sequence). The CDR3, as DNA: TGTGCCAGCAGCTTGTGGACAGGGAACACCGGGGAGCTGTTTTTT. It translates to CASSLWTGNTGELFF.

This clone occurred a few times. This chain joins TRBV7-2 and TRBJ2-1; D gene ambiguous. The CDR3 is 13 amino acids. V lost 3 bases and J 9 bases, leaving 12 bases between the germline ends. From germline, CDR1 is SGHTA and CDR2 FQGNSA. The CDR3, as DNA: TGTGCCAGCAGCTTGGAACTCTCCACTGAGCAGTTCTTC. Translating gives CASSLELSTEQFF.

The chain has TRBV28 and TRBJ1-2; no clear D gene. There are 15 residues in the CDR3. Trimming took off 1 base at V and 4 bases at J, with 13 bases between the two ends. CDR1 is MDHEN, CDR2 SYDVKM, per germline. The CDR3 nucleotides are TGTGCCAGCAGTTTATCCTGGTCAGGAGTCTATGGCTACACCTTC. It specifies CASSLSWSGVYGYTF.

The chain recombines TRBV11-3 with TRBJ2-3; D gene uncertain. Germline loops: CDR1 SGHNT, CDR2 YENEEA. V gave up 1 base and J gave up 1 base, with 6 bases separating them. CDR3 length: 14 residues. The CDR3 DNA follows: TGTGCCAGCAGCTTAGGTCCGGGCACAGATACGCAGTATTTT. Its protein product is CASSLGPGTDTQYF.

This clone has just a few counts. The gene calls are TRBV7-9 and TRBJ1-1, with D uncertain. Germline values: CDR1 SEHNR, CDR2 FQNEAQ (reference sequence). V was clipped by 3 bases and J by 3 bases, with 14 bases between them. The CDR3 loop spans 15 amino acids. This CDR3 is CASSLDRVGHTEAFF. For the CDR3, the DNA is TGTGCCAGCAGCTTGGATCGGGTAGGTCACACTGAAGCTTTCTTT.